This is a list of T cell receptor beta chains from one sample in a study of cytomegalovirus exposure and HLA in healthy donors. Profiling relied on immunoSEQ multiplex PCR, and the TCRdb table lists in-frame clones only, not all of them. There are 140,000 to 150,000 clones in the sample; 75% to 80% occur only once, and less than 2% lies in the top ten. The sample consisted of PBMCs. The receptors stem from a young woman in good health and CMV-seronegative. Each CDR3 is given with its conserved first and last residue. D genes are given only for firm matches. Only part of the rows carry a size: once, few, many, or a class if the clone is expanded.

j_call,d_call,v_call,clone_size,cdr3_nt,cdr3_aa
TRBJ2-5,.,TRBV29-1,.,TGCAGCGTTGAATTGTCAGGGGAGACCCAGTACTTC,CSVELSGETQYF
TRBJ2-7,TRBD1,TRBV14,few,TGTGCCAGCAGAAGACAGGGATCCTACGAGCAGTACTTC,CASRRQGSYEQYF
TRBJ1-1,TRBD1,TRBV6-1,.,TGTGCCAGCAGTGAACGGGGACAGGGCTTGGCCCCGGAAGCTTTCTTT,CASSERGQGLAPEAFF
TRBJ1-1,.,TRBV18,few,TGTGCCAGCTCACCACAACAGGGGAACACTGAAGCTTTCTTT,CASSPQQGNTEAFF
TRBJ1-4,.,TRBV11-2,once,TGTGCCAGCAGCTTCCACTGGTTTGAAAAACTGTTTTTT,CASSFHWFEKLFF
TRBJ1-1,TRBD1,TRBV27,.,TGTGCCAGCAGTTTAACCGTTGGGACAGTCACTGAAGCTTTCTTT,CASSLTVGTVTEAFF
TRBJ1-1,.,TRBV7-2,.,TGTGCCAGCAGCTTAATCGGGAACACTGAAGCTTTCTTT,CASSLIGNTEAFF
TRBJ2-3,.,TRBV7-9,.,TGTGCCAGCAGCCGGACAACAGATACGCAGTATTTT,CASSRTTDTQYF
TRBJ1-1,.,TRBV7-9,.,TGTGCCAGCAGCCAAGACGGGAGGAAGGCTTTCTTT,CASSQDGRKAFF
TRBJ2-3,.,TRBV7-6,.,TGTGCCAGCAGCTCCCGGGGAGAATTCACAGATACGCAGTATTTT,CASSSRGEFTDTQYF
TRBJ2-7,TRBD1,TRBV7-2,.,TGTGCCAGCGGACCGTCCGGGACAGGAACCTACGAGCAGTACTTC,CASGPSGTGTYEQYF
TRBJ1-3,.,TRBV6-5,.,TGTGCCAGCCAGTCTGAGGCAGGGCTAGGAAACACCATATATTTT,CASQSEAGLGNTIYF
TRBJ1-1,.,TRBV2,.,TGTGCCAGACAAACAGGGATAACTGAAGCTTTCTTT,CARQTGITEAFF
TRBJ1-2,TRBD1,TRBV7-9,few,TGTGCCAGCAGCTTTGGGACAGCCTATGGCTACACCTTC,CASSFGTAYGYTF
TRBJ2-1,.,TRBV7-9,.,TGTGCCAGCAGCTTATGGGGGGGGGCGACCTACAATGAGCAGTTCTTC,CASSLWGGATYNEQFF
TRBJ1-2,.,TRBV2,.,TGTGCCAGCAGTGACCTTACAGGCCTTAACTATGGCTACACCTTC,CASSDLTGLNYGYTF
TRBJ1-2,TRBD1,TRBV5-1,.,TGCGCCAGCAGCTTGGAGCCCGGACAGGATGGCTACACCTTC,CASSLEPGQDGYTF
TRBJ2-2,TRBD2,TRBV9,.,TGTGCCAGCAGCCCCCGGGGTAGCGGGTCCAACACCGGGGAGCTGTTTTTT,CASSPRGSGSNTGELFF
TRBJ2-1,TRBD2,TRBV9,.,TGTGCCAGCAGCGTAGGACTAGCGAATGAGCAGTTCTTC,CASSVGLANEQFF
TRBJ1-1,TRBD1,TRBV29-1,.,TGCAGCGTTGACCCGACAGGGATGTACACTGAAGCTTTCTTT,CSVDPTGMYTEAFF
TRBJ1-4,.,TRBV2,.,TGTGCCAGTCCGAAGGTCGGGGGTACTAATGAAAAACTGTTTTTT,CASPKVGGTNEKLFF
TRBJ1-4,.,TRBV9,.,TGTGCCAGCAGCGTAGATCGAGGGGAAAAACTGTTTTTT,CASSVDRGEKLFF
TRBJ1-1,.,TRBV11-1,.,TGTGCCAGCAGCTTAGACAGACCACCCACTGAAGCTTTCTTT,CASSLDRPPTEAFF
TRBJ1-1,.,TRBV27,.,TGTGCCAGCAGTGGCAGGGTTACTGAAGCTTTCTTT,CASSGRVTEAFF
TRBJ2-7,.,TRBV5-4,once,TGTGCCAGCAGCTTCCAGACTAGAAACGAGCAGTACTTC,CASSFQTRNEQYF
TRBJ2-1,.,TRBV7-2,once,TGTGCCAGCAGCATGGACAGTAGCTCCTACAATGAGCAGTTCTTC,CASSMDSSSYNEQFF
TRBJ1-1,.,TRBV19,.,TGTGCCAGTAGTATAGGCGTCGAAGCTTTCTTT,CASSIGVEAFF
TRBJ1-2,TRBD1,TRBV11-2,.,TGTGCCAGCAGCCCGGGGACAGGGCCCTATGGCTACACCTTC,CASSPGTGPYGYTF
TRBJ2-5,TRBD2,TRBV13,.,TGTGCCAGCAGCGAGGCCGGCGGGGGGCGAGAGACCCAGTACTTC,CASSEAGGGRETQYF
TRBJ2-7,TRBD2,TRBV29-1,.,TGCAGCGTGGGAGGGGAGACCACCTACGAGCAGTACTTC,CSVGGETTYEQYF
TRBJ2-2,TRBD1,TRBV30,.,TGTGCCCGTGGAGTGAGGGGGCGGGTCGGGGAGCTGTTTTTT,CARGVRGRVGELFF
TRBJ1-1,.,TRBV9,once,TGTGCCAGCAGCACGCACACGGGGAACACTGAAGCTTTCTTT,CASSTHTGNTEAFF
TRBJ1-4,.,TRBV7-9,.,TGTGCCAGCAGCTTAGCGGGGGGTAATGAAAAACTGTTTTTT,CASSLAGGNEKLFF
TRBJ1-6,.,TRBV7-6,.,TGTGCCAGCAGCTTAGACGGGGTTGATAATTCACCCCTCCACTTT,CASSLDGVDNSPLHF
TRBJ2-7,TRBD2,TRBV7-2,.,TGTGCCAGCAGTCTCCCCGTTTGGGGAGGGACCTACGAGCAGTACTTC,CASSLPVWGGTYEQYF
TRBJ2-2,.,TRBV9,.,TGTGCCAGCAGCGGCGGACAGGGACTAAACACCGGGGAGCTGTTTTTT,CASSGGQGLNTGELFF
TRBJ2-7,TRBD1,TRBV28,.,TGTGCCAGCAGTTTCCCCCAGGGGGACTCCTACGAGCAGTACTTC,CASSFPQGDSYEQYF
TRBJ1-1,TRBD1,TRBV11-3,.,TGTGCCAGCAGCCAGGGGGGGACAGGGCTGAACACTGAAGCTTTCTTT,CASSQGGTGLNTEAFF
TRBJ2-7,TRBD1,TRBV6-5,.,TGTGCCAGCAGTTACAACAGGGGGTACGAGCAGTACTTC,CASSYNRGYEQYF
TRBJ2-1,TRBD1,TRBV27,.,TGTGCCAGCAGTTTAAGGGGACAGGGAAGGAGCAATGAGCAGTTCTTC,CASSLRGQGRSNEQFF
TRBJ1-1,.,TRBV5-6,.,TGTGCCAGCAGCTTGACAGGGAACACTGAAGCTTTCTTT,CASSLTGNTEAFF
TRBJ2-1,.,TRBV6-1,.,TGTGCCAGCTTTTCGAGGGGGAGCTCCTACAATGAGCAGTTCTTC,CASFSRGSSYNEQFF
TRBJ1-1,TRBD1,TRBV5-6,few,TGTGCCAGCAGCTGGGGGACAGGGGGTGAAGCTTTCTTT,CASSWGTGGEAFF
TRBJ1-2,TRBD1,TRBV10-3,.,TGTGCCATCAGTATGCCGGGACAGGGTCCCTCAGGGTATGGCTACACCTTC,CAISMPGQGPSGYGYTF
TRBJ2-2,.,TRBV9,.,TGTGCCAGCAGCGCGACCAGCGCCGGGGAGCTGTTTTTT,CASSATSAGELFF
TRBJ1-1,.,TRBV29-1,.,TGCAGCGTTGAAGCTTTGAACACTGAAGCTTTCTTT,CSVEALNTEAFF
TRBJ2-7,.,TRBV5-8,.,TGTGCCAGCAACCGTCCGGGGGACCCCCCGCGGGGCGAGCAGTACTTC,CASNRPGDPPRGEQYF
TRBJ1-2,.,TRBV2,once,TGTGCCAGCAGTGGACACAGGAACGATGGCTACACCTTC,CASSGHRNDGYTF
TRBJ1-2,TRBD1,TRBV6-5,.,TGTGCCAGCAAAACAGGGGATGGCTACACCTTC,CASKTGDGYTF
TRBJ2-7,.,TRBV5-5,.,TGTGCCAGCAGCTTTCGCCTTACAGGACGGCTATACGAGCAGTACTTC,CASSFRLTGRLYEQYF
TRBJ2-2,.,TRBV4-3,.,TGCGCCAGCAGTCAAGCAGGGGCGGGCACCGGGGAGCTGTTTTTT,CASSQAGAGTGELFF
TRBJ1-2,.,TRBV27,.,TGTGCCTCCCAGCCGGGCGGGGCGGGCCCTCCGGGTGGCTACACCTTC,CASQPGGAGPPGGYTF
TRBJ2-3,.,TRBV9,.,TGTGCCAGCAGCGTAGCTAGCGCAGATACGCAGTATTTT,CASSVASADTQYF
TRBJ1-1,TRBD1,TRBV5-8,.,TGTGCCAGCAGCACCTACAGGGGGTTAGCTTTCTTT,CASSTYRGLAFF
TRBJ1-1,TRBD1,TRBV6-6,.,TGTGCCAGCAGACCGGGACAGGGGGCGTTGAGCACTGAAGCTTTCTTT,CASRPGQGALSTEAFF
TRBJ2-5,TRBD2,TRBV11-3,.,TGTGCCAGCAGCTTCGGGGGGGGGCAAGAGACCCAGTACTTC,CASSFGGGQETQYF
TRBJ1-2,TRBD1,TRBV6-1,.,TGTGCCAGCAGTCTTCGGACAGGGCCGGGCTATGGCTACACCTTC,CASSLRTGPGYGYTF